The source of this T cell receptor beta chain is a study of T cell repertoires in cytomegalovirus infection. TCRdb reanalysed the reads using MiXCR and keeps one entry per CDR3 protein. The sample contains more than 650,000 distinct CDR3 sequences, about 40% of which appear only once. The germline V gene has CDR1 MNHEY and CDR2 SMNVEV (reference sequence). V lost 6 bases and J 8 bases, leaving 16 bases between the germline ends. The CDR3 runs to 13 residues. This clonotype was observed a few times. No antigen is known for it. Study observations and caveats: Carriage of CMV together with the relevant HLA was identifiable through cumulative public TCR beta family frequency. Across the ex vivo response, the dominant clonotypes were HLA-C-restricted CMV-specific TCR beta clonotypes.

The origin of this receptor is a human donor in good health (CMV status not recorded). Some clones in this sample may be carry-over from other donors' samples. Sequencing was performed on PBMCs. The chain couples TRBV27 to TRBJ1-2, with D perhaps TRBD1 (6 bases). CDR3 nucleotide sequence: TGTGCCAGCAGGGGGGGCAGGGTACAGGGCTACACCTTC. It codes for CASRGGRVQGYTF.